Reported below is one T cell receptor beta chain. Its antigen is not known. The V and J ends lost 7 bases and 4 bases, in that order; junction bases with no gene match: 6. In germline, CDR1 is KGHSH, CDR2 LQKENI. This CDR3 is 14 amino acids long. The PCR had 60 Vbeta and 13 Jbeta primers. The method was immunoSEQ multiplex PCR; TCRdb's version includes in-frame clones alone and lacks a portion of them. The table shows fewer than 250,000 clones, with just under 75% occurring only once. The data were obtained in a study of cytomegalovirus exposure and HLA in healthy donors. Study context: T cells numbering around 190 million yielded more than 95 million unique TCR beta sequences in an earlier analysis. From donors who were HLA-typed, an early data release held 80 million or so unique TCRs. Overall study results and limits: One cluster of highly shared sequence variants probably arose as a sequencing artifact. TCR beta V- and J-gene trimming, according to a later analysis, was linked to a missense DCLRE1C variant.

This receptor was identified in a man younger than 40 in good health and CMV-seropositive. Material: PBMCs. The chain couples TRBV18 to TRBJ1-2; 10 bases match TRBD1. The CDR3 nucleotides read TGTGCCAGCTTGGCGGACAGGGGGTTCTATGGCTACACCTTC. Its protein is CASLADRGFYGYTF.